The 19 T cell receptor beta chains given below trace back to one sample, sequenced in a study of T cell responses to AZD1222 COVID-19 vaccine. Assay used: immunoSEQ multiplex PCR; TCRdb lists only in-frame clones, some missing. Of around 180,000 clones in the sample, around 88% were seen once. The sample was peripheral blood, taken on day 0 of AZD1222 vaccination. These receptors were taken from an adult in good health.

The chain couples TRBV28 to TRBJ1-5, with unresolved D. This CDR3 spans 16 amino acids. V lost 2 bases and J 0 bases, leaving 11 bases between the germline ends. Germline CDR1 MDHEN, CDR2 SYDVKM. CDR3: CASSLLARLSNQPQHF. The CDR3, as DNA: TGTGCCAGCAGTTTACTTGCTCGACTTAGCAATCAGCCCCAGCATTTT.

This clone was seen more than once but under ten times. The CDR3 DNA reads TGCGCCAGCAGCCTCACCTCGGGACAGAATAATTCACCCCTCCACTTT. As protein: CASSLTSGQNNSPLHF. The V call is TRBV5-1, the J call TRBJ1-6; 7 bases match TRBD1. The germline V gene has CDR1 SGHRS and CDR2 YFSETQ. The V segment lost 4 bases and the J segment 5 bases; nucleotides outside the gene matches: 9. This CDR3 comprises 16 residues.

In regard to this clone: The same CDR3 can be traced to other DNA sequences in this sample. The V and J genes are TRBV5-1 and TRBJ1-2; tentative D call: TRBD1 (6 bases). This CDR3 contains 15 residues. Germline loops: CDR1 SGHRS, CDR2 YFSETQ. Trimming pared 3 bases from V and 2 bases from J, leaving 14 bases between. This CDR3 is CASSSTGGPNYGYTF. CDR3 sequence (DNA): TGCGCCAGCAGCTCCACTGGGGGGCCGAACTATGGCTACACCTTC.

This clone came up once. The rearrangement joins TRBV3-1 (or the pseudogene TRBV3-2) to TRBJ2-6; 12 nucleotides agree with TRBD2. The CDR3 is made up of 14 amino acids. Germline V lookup: CDR1 LGHDT, CDR2 YNNKEL (reference sequence). V trimming: 1 base; J trimming: 15 bases; junction bases outside the gene matches: 4. The CDR3 DNA reads TGTGCCAGCAGCCAAGGACTAGCGGGGGCCGGCCTGACTTTC. The encoded protein is CASSQGLAGAGLTF.

This rearrangement joins TRBV6-5 to TRBJ1-4; TRBD1 agrees at 9 bases. This CDR3 spans 15 amino acids. Germline CDR1 MNHEY, CDR2 SVGAGI. Germline trimming cut 4 bases from V and 6 bases from J; bases unmatched to any gene: 6. The CDR3 nucleotides read TGTGCCAGCAGTTTGTACAGGGGGCTTGATGAAAAACTGTTTTTT. Protein: CASSLYRGLDEKLFF.

V usage is TRBV2 and J usage is TRBJ1-5; D gene uncertain. Trimming cost V 2 bases and J 0 bases, with 11 bases left between them. This CDR3 comprises 16 residues. Per the germline V gene, CDR1 is SNHLY and CDR2 is FYNNEI. This CDR3 is CASSELGMGSNQPQHF. Written as DNA, the CDR3 is TGTGCCAGCAGTGAACTGGGCATGGGTAGCAATCAGCCCCAGCATTTT.

The V and J genes are TRBV5-1 and TRBJ2-5, with 7 bases fitting TRBD1. Losses at the gene ends were 2 bases for V and 3 bases for J; bases not matched to a gene: 7. The CDR3 extends over 15 amino acids. Germline loops: CDR1 SGHRS, CDR2 YFSETQ. CDR3 in DNA: TGCGCCAGCAGCTTCTGGACAGGAACCGAAGAGACCCAGTACTTC. Protein: CASSFWTGTEETQYF.

J is TRBJ2-1 and V is TRBV5-1, with TRBD2 identical over 9 bases. CDR3 size: 14 residues. V dropped 6 bases and J dropped 8; count of bases not matched to a gene: 9. From germline, CDR1 is SGHRS and CDR2 YFSETQ. The CDR3 DNA reads as TGCGCCAGCACCCTAGAACTAGCGGGCTATGAGCAGTTCTTC. It codes for CASTLELAGYEQFF.

The rearrangement joins TRBV3-1 (or the pseudogene TRBV3-2) to TRBJ2-2; the D is unclear. In germline, CDR1 is LGHDT, CDR2 YNNKEL (reference sequence). Trimming left V 4 bases short and J 4 bases short, with 10 bases between. The CDR3 is 14 amino acids. CDR3: CASSRSPGTGELFF. CDR3 DNA: TGTGCCAGCAGCCGGAGTCCCGGCACCGGGGAGCTGTTTTTT.

This clone occurred once. The rearrangement links TRBV6-6 to TRBJ1-1, with D uncertain. Germline V CDR1 and CDR2: MNHNY, SVGAGI (reference sequence). This CDR3 is built from 13 residues. V was clipped by 10 bases and J by 1 base, with 13 bases between them. In DNA form, the CDR3 reads TGTGCCACCGACTGGATTGGGAACACTGAAGCTTTCTTT. Its protein is CATDWIGNTEAFF.

This chain joins TRBV6-5 and TRBJ2-1; 9 nucleotides match TRBD2. Per germline, CDR1 MNHEY and CDR2 SVGAGI. J lost 10 bases, V lost 6 bases, and 4 bases had no gene match. There are 12 residues in the CDR3. The CDR3 DNA reads as TGTGCCAGCAGAGGCCTAGCGGGAGAGCAGTTCTTC. Its translation: CASRGLAGEQFF.

This chain links TRBV7-9 with TRBJ2-7, with a tentative D call TRBD2 (7 bases). V was shortened by 5 bases and J by 0 bases, with 11 bases between the two germline ends. The CDR3 sequence is 14 residues long. Per germline, CDR1 SEHNR and CDR2 FQNEAQ (reference sequence). The CDR3 loop is CASSRGGSSYEQYF. The CDR3 DNA reads TGTGCCAGCAGCAGGGGGGGAAGCTCCTACGAGCAGTACTTC. Complete variable domain (other parts from reference TRBV7-9 and TRBJ2-7): DTGVSQNPRHKITKRGQNVTFRCDPISEHNRLYWYRQTLGQGPEFLTYFQNEAQLEKSRLLSDRFSAERPKGSFSTLEIQRTEQGDSAMYLCASSRGGSSYEQYFGPGTRLTVT.

The CDR3 here is CASRPEQGAWNQPQHF. The DNA for the CDR3 is TGTGCCAGCAGGCCAGAACAGGGGGCATGGAATCAGCCCCAGCATTTT. The gene calls are TRBV27 and TRBJ1-5; 9 bases line up with TRBD1. The CDR3 loop spans 16 amino acids. The trim removed 6 bases at V and 4 bases at J, leaving 10 bases unmatched. Germline CDR1 and CDR2: MNHEY and SMNVEV (reference sequence).

This clone was seen once. Here the CDR3 DNA reads TGTGCCAGCAGTTTAAGACAGGGGTCCTATGGCTACACCTTC. Translating it yields CASSLRQGSYGYTF. This rearrangement joins TRBV5-6 to TRBJ1-2; 8 positions agree with TRBD1. J was trimmed by 4 bases and V by 5 bases; bases with no gene match: 7. CDR1 and CDR2 from the germline V gene are SGHDT and YYEEEE. The CDR3 has 14 amino acids.

V gene TRBV27 combines with J gene TRBJ1-1; 8 nucleotides line up with TRBD1. Germline V gene data show CDR1 as MNHEY and CDR2 as SMNVEV (reference sequence). This CDR3 has 15 amino acids. With V trimmed by 4 bases and J by 5 bases, 9 bases remained unmatched. CDR3 residues: CASSSPGGDQTEAFF. The CDR3 nucleotides are TGTGCCAGCAGTTCTCCAGGGGGCGATCAAACTGAAGCTTTCTTT.

V and J are TRBV30 and TRBJ1-1; tentative D call: TRBD1 (6 bases). The ends were cut back, 2 bases at V and 4 bases at J, with 14 bases in the middle. Germline CDR1 reads GTSNPN; CDR2 reads SVGIG (reference sequence). The CDR3 has 14 residues. DNA for the CDR3: TGTGCCTGGAGTCATCAGGGGATGGGCACTGAAGCTTTCTTT. Residues: CAWSHQGMGTEAFF. Full variable domain (remainder filled in from reference TRBV30 and TRBJ1-1): SQTIHQWPATLVQPVGSPLSLECTVEGTSNPNLYWYRQAAGRGLQLLFYSVGIGQISSEVPQNLSASRPQDRQFILSSKKLLLSDSGFYLCAWSHQGMGTEAFFGQGTRLTVV.

This clone was counted a single time. The chain has TRBV24-1 and TRBJ2-1; no firm D call. Looked up from germline, CDR1 is KGHDR and CDR2 is SFDVKD. This CDR3 is 11 amino acids long. V was pared by 4 bases and J by 10 bases, with 7 bases between. The CDR3 loop is CATSDFREQFF. Written as DNA, the CDR3 is TGTGCCACCAGTGACTTCAGGGAGCAGTTCTTC.

This clone showed up just once. V and J are TRBV28 and TRBJ1-1; perhaps TRBD1 as D (5 bases). Germline CDR1 reads MDHEN; CDR2 reads SYDVKM. This CDR3 comprises 15 residues. V was cut by 1 base and J by 7 bases, with 16 bases left in between. The CDR3 sequence is CASSLSIKAGGEAFF. CDR3 nucleotide sequence: TGTGCCAGCAGTTTATCCATTAAAGCGGGGGGTGAAGCTTTCTTT.

This clone is a singleton in its sample. At one end, the junction sequence differs from germline, possibly due to a read error. The V gene is TRBV20-1, the J gene TRBJ1-1; D perhaps matches TRBD1 (5 bases). The CDR3 is made up of 11 amino acids. Germline CDR1 reads DFQATT; CDR2 reads SNEGSKA (reference sequence). This chain's CDR3 is CSALERPGVIF. The CDR3 bases are TGCAGTGCCCTAGAGCGACCGGGGGTCATCTTT.